This T cell receptor beta chain is from a study of Graves' ophthalmopathy and Graves' hyperthyroidism. Study-wide background: Peripheral blood (taken before any treatment) was collected at initial diagnosis.

The V gene lost 5 bases and the J gene lost 2 bases, with 13 bases spanning the gap. The CDR3 runs 15 residues. Germline V gene lookup returns CDR1 SGHVS and CDR2 FNYEAQ. Amplification targeted the TCR beta CDR3 regions, with RNA transcripts as the source material. HTBI primers were employed in first-round RT-PCR, then a second-round multiplex PCR followed. MiXCR was run by TCRdb on the multiplex PCR reads, yielding one entry per CDR3 protein. The sample gives almost 40,000 distinct CDR3 sequences, approximately 55% of which show up once; 20% to 30% is in the top ten. Study outcomes and limitations: Detected in blood as well were most expanded thyroid clonotypes with frequency above 0.001.

Excluded were patients with other autoimmune diseases, uncontrolled infections, pregnancy or lactation. This clonotype appeared many times. Its antigen is not known. Sequencing input: peripheral blood. The clonotype comes from an adult woman with stable Graves' hyperthyroidism. The chain combines TRBV7-6 with TRBJ1-5, with D hard to call. CDR3 bases: TGTGCCAGCAGCCCCGGAGGGATAGGCAATCAGCCCCAGCATTTT. As protein: CASSPGGIGNQPQHF.